This is a list of T cell receptor beta chains from one sample in a study of cytomegalovirus exposure and HLA in healthy donors. Here immunoSEQ multiplex PCR was the method, and the copy in TCRdb shows in-frame clones only, minus some. Of roughly 130,000 clones listed, approximately 80% are singletons. Sequences were obtained from PBMCs. Receptor source: a woman aged 40 to 50 in good health and CMV-seropositive. CDR3s include the opening cysteine and the closing phenylalanine or tryptophan. The listing skips clone size in some rows; elsewhere it reads once, few, many or a size class.

NA	TRBV5-1	TRBJ2-1	CASSPGWGRDNEQFF
NA	TRBV19	TRBJ1-4	CASNNAGLANEKLFF
NA	TRBV5-6	TRBJ1-1	CASSLRVNTEAFF
NA	TRBV7-9	TRBJ1-1	CASSPAGLNTEAFF
few	TRBV21-1	TRBJ2-7	CAQNKDPAWTSVNDEQYF
NA	TRBV2	TRBJ1-2	CASSDNRVGYTF
NA	TRBV6-4	TRBJ1-1	CASSEQVDTEAFF
once	TRBV2	TRBJ2-7	CASSGGTSNEQYF
few	TRBV19	TRBJ2-7	CASSIASSGSAYEQYF
once	TRBV18	TRBJ1-2	CASSPASRGGSYGYTF
NA	TRBV27	TRBJ1-2	CASRRGGALGYTF
once	TRBV19	TRBJ2-2	CASSIGLAQNTGELFF
NA	TRBV5-1	TRBJ2-1	CASSIGQEMLNEQFF
NA	TRBV5-4	TRBJ2-3	CASSPSQGQADTQYF
NA	TRBV10-1	TRBJ1-4	CASSPGTEEKLFF
NA	TRBV7-6	TRBJ2-7	CASSAGTGVTYEQYF